Below are 2 T cell receptor beta chains sequenced from a single sample in a study of blood T cell repertoires in COVID-19 (dated by TCRdb to the early 2020s). Libraries were built with the immunoSEQ multiplex PCR assay. Entries here come from immuneACCESS through TCRdb and include only in-frame sequences with V and J called. Some clones fail to appear in such tables; in the studies checked, an unresolved V gene covers under half of the shortfall, and the cause of the remainder is unknown. This sample lists roughly 120,000 clones; approximately 87% were detected once. The ten largest account for around a sixth of the sample. Sequenced material: peripheral blood. These receptors were collected from a woman aged 55 to 70 with acute or convalescent COVID-19.

J is TRBJ2-2 and V is TRBV3-1 (or the pseudogene TRBV3-2), with TRBD1 as a possible D gene (6 bases). Germline V gene sequence: CDR1 LGHDT, CDR2 YNNKEL (reference sequence). This CDR3 is 13 amino acids long. The V end was cut by 4 bases, the J end by 6 bases, with 9 bases between. For the CDR3, the DNA is TGTGCCAGCAGCCCGACAGGCCCCGGGGAGCTGTTTTTT. Translated: CASSPTGPGELFF.

V gene TRBV6-6 combines with J gene TRBJ2-1; D may be TRBD1 (5 bases). Germline CDR1 reads MNHNY; CDR2 reads SVGAGI (reference sequence). Trimming removed 0 bases from V and 9 bases from J, with 6 bases in between. The CDR3 is 12 amino acids. CDR3 sequence: CASSYSQGEQFF. The CDR3 nucleotides read TGTGCCAGCAGTTACTCCCAGGGTGAGCAGTTCTTC.